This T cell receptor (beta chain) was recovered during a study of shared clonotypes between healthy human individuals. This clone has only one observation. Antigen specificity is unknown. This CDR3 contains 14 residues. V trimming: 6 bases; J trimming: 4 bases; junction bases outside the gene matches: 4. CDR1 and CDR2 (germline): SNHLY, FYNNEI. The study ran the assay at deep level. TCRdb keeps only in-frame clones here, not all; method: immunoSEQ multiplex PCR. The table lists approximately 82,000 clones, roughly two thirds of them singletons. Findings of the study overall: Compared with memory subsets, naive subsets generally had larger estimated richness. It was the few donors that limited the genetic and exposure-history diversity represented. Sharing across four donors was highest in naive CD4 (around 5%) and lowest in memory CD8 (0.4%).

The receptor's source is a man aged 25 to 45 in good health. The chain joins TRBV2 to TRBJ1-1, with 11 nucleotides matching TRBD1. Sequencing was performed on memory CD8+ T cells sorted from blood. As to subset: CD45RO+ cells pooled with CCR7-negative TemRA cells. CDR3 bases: TGTGCCAGCAGGTCGGGACAGGGGGGCACTGAAGCTTTCTTT. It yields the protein CASRSGQGGTEAFF.